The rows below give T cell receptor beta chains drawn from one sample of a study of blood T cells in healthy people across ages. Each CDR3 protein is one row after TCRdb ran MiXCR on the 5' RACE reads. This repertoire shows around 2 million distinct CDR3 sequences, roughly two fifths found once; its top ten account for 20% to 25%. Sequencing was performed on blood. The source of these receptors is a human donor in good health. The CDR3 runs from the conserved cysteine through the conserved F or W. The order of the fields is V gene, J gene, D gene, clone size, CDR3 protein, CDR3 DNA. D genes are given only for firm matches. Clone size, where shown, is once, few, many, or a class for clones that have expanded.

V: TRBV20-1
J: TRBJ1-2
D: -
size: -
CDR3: CSAREGHRDYGYTF
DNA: TGCAGTGCTAGAGAGGGGCACCGTGACTATGGCTACACCTTC

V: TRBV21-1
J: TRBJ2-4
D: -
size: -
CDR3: CASSPLIRDRPYNEQYF
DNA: TGTGCCAGCAGCCCCCTGATCCGGGACAGACCCTACAATGAGCAGTACTTC

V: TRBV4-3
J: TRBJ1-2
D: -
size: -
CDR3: CTSSHRGGYGYTF
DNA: TGCACCAGCAGCCATAGGGGGGGCTATGGCTACACCTTC

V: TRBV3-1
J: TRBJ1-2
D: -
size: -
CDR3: CASSQDLGEGYTF
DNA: TGTGCCAGCAGCCAAGATCTCGGAGAAGGCTACACCTTC

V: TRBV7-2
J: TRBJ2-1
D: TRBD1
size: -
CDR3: CTSRDRGIHEQFF
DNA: TGTACCAGCCGGGACAGGGGGATCCATGAGCAGTTCTTC

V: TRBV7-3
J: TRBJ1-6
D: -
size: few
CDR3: CASSLGTRSYNSPLHF
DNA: TGTGCCAGCAGCTTAGGGACGAGATCCTATAATTCACCCCTCCACTTT

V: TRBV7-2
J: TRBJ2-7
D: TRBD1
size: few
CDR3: CASSLGDRGLEQYF
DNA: TGTGCCAGCAGCTTAGGCGACAGGGGGCTCGAGCAGTACTTC

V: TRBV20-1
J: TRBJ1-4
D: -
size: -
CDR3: CSAAHATNEKLFF
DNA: TGCAGTGCTGCACACGCAACTAATGAAAAACTGTTTTTT

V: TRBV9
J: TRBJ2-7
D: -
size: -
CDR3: CASSRGQASYNEQYF
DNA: TGTGCCAGCAGCCGGGGTCAGGCATCCTACAATGAGCAGTACTTC

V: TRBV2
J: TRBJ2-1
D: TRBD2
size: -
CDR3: CASNLGGGAQNEQFF
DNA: TGTGCCAGCAATCTGGGCGGGGGGGCCCAAAATGAGCAGTTCTTC

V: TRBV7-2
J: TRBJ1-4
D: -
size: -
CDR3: CASSISLGGPEVKLFF
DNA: TGTGCCAGCAGCATCTCCCTGGGGGGGCCAGAAGTAAAACTGTTTTTT

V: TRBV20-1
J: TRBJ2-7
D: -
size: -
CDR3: CSARGSSVYEQYF
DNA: TGCAGTGCTAGGGGCAGTTCCGTTTACGAGCAGTACTTC

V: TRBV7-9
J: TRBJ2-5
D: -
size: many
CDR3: CASSRTDQETQYF
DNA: TGTGCCAGCAGCCGGACGGACCAAGAGACCCAGTACTTC

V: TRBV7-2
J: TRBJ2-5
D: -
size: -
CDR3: CASSLEPDQETQYF
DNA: TGTGCCAGCAGCTTAGAACCAGATCAAGAGACCCAGTACTTC

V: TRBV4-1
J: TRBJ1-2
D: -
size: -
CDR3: CASSQDGGRGYTF
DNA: TGCGCCAGCAGCCAAGATGGGGGGCGTGGCTACACCTTC

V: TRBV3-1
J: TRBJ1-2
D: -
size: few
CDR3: CASSQEDFTDGYTF
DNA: TGTGCCAGCAGCCAAGAGGATTTTACGGATGGCTACACCTTC

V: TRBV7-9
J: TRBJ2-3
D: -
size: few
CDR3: CASSLGGLGAGTDTQYF
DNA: TGTGCCAGCAGCTTAGGTGGTTTGGGGGCCGGCACAGATACGCAGTATTTT

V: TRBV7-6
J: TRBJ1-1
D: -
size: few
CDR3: CASSLEGPMNTEAFF
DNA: TGTGCCAGCAGCTTAGAGGGACCCATGAACACTGAAGCTTTCTTT

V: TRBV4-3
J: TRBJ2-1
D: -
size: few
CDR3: CASSQEGHNYNEQFF
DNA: TGCGCCAGCAGCCAAGAGGGGCACAATTACAATGAGCAGTTCTTC

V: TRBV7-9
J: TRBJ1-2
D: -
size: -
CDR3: CASSPSDSLGYGYTF
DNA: TGTGCCAGCAGCCCCTCGGACAGTCTCGGCTATGGCTACACCTTC

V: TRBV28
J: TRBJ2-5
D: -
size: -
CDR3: CASSPLGTTGQETQYF
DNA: TGTGCCAGCAGTCCACTTGGGACAACGGGTCAAGAGACCCAGTACTTC

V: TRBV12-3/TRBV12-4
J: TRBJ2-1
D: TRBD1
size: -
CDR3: CASCQGAYNEQFF
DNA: TGTGCCAGCTGTCAGGGGGCCTACAATGAGCAGTTCTTC

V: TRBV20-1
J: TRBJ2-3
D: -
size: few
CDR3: CSATGSTGQRADTQYF
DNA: TGCAGTGCTACGGGGAGTACAGGGCAAAGGGCAGATACGCAGTATTTT

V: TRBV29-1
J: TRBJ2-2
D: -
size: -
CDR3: CSVAPFTGELFF
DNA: TGCAGCGTTGCCCCATTTACCGGGGAGCTGTTTTTT

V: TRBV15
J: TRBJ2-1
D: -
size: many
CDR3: CATSRGGLGQGWKDEQFF
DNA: TGTGCCACCAGCAGAGGTGGATTGGGGCAGGGCTGGAAGGATGAGCAGTTCTTC

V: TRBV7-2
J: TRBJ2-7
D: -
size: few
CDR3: CASSQAPGNYEQYF
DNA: TGTGCCAGCAGCCAGGCACCAGGGAACTACGAGCAGTACTTC

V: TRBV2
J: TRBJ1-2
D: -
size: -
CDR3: CASSPNLGNYGYTF
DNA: TGTGCCAGCAGCCCCAATCTGGGGAACTATGGCTACACCTTC

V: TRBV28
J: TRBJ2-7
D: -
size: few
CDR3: CASGLWPPVAYEQYF
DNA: TGTGCCAGCGGTTTATGGCCACCGGTAGCCTACGAGCAGTACTTC

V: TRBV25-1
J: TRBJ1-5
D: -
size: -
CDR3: CASSARLQPQHF
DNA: TGTGCCAGCAGTGCCCGATTGCAGCCCCAGCATTTT

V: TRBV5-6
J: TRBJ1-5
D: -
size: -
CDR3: CASSLGLWGDQPQHF
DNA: TGTGCCAGCAGCTTGGGTCTGTGGGGTGACCAGCCCCAGCATTTT

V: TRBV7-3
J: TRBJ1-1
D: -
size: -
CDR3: CASSLARIQAEAFF
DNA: TGTGCCAGCAGCTTGGCGAGGATTCAGGCAGAAGCTTTCTTT